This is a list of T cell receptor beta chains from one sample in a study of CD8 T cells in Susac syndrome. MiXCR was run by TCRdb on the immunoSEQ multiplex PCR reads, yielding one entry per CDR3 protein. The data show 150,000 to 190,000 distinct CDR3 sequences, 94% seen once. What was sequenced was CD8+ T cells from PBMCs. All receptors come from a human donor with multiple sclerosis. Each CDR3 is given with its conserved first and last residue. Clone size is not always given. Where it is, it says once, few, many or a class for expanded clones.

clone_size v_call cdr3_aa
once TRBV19 CASSIDRGQDTEAFF
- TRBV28 CASSLGGQGNQPQHF
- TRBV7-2 CASSKTGWTNEKLFF
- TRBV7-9 CASSSTFVNTEAFF
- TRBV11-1 CASSSSGGLGSDTQYF
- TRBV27 CASSSRGGREQYF
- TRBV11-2 CASSHTTGPRYGYTF
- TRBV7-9 CASSSLAGGADTQYF
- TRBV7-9 CASSASRDRAFYGYTF
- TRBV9 CASSVARVTDTQYF
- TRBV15 CATSSDRGATDEQYF
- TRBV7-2 CASSLERDRGRTEAFF
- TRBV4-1 CASSQGPLRLAGGQETQYF
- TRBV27 CASRTDRNPEGYTF
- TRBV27 CASSLWGGEQYF
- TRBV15 CATSRTGGPGQGDEQYF
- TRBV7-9 CASSLTGRGNQPQHF
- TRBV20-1 CSAPLADPHYEQYF
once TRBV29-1 CSFWSGQFGYTF
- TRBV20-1 CSASLAGARESQYF
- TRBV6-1 CASSIPGHLQPQHF
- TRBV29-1 CSVEDLQETQYF
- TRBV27 CASSPRDSRDAGQFF
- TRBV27 CASSLGRFNEQFF
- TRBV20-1 CSARDRRAGQPQHF
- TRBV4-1 CASSQGIRFTGELFF
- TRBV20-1 CSAPKPGQRDFPLHF
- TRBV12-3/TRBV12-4 CASSWGAYEQYF
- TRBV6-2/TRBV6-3 CASRPGTRGNEQFF
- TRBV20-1 CSARFRDRGYEQYF
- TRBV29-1 CSVEGSGGLNYNEQFF
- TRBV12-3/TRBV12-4 CASTWSSQPQHF
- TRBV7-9 CASSHLPYEQYF
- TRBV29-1 CSVAAGEETQYF
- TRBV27 CASSLSSGALYGYTF
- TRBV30 CAWFLGEGYTF
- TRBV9 CASSVGRALTYGYTF
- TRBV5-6 CASSPPDNTEAFF
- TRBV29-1 CSVEGLAGGFFSYNEQFF
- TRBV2 CASSKSGPQGEQYF
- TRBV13 CASSSSRGETQYF
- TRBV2 CASSVKGRVNPSYEQYF
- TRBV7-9 CASGPLQGSHYGYTF
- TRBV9 CASSVGDIGEQFF
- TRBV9 CASSPTTGELFF
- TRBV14 CASSPRGLALTYEQYF
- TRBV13 CASSRDGYTEAFF
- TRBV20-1 CSARDMRGDSYEQYF
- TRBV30 CAWSVPGAQDGYTF
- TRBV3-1 CASSHDGGWNTEAFF
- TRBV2 CASSGRTGGEANYGYTF
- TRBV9 CASSVDSSYEQYF
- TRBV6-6 CASSHGQGGEQYF
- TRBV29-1 CSVAQGANEQYF
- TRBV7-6 CASSSNIRTGGGEQYF
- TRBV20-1 CSARDPPGQGIGYTF
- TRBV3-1 CASSQANFNYYEQYF